What follows describes a single T cell receptor (beta chain). Its antigen is not identified. Arm-PCR of CDR3 regions with iRepertoire HTBI primers generated TCR beta libraries. TCRdb processed the multiplex PCR reads anew with MiXCR; each CDR3 protein has one entry. The sample holds a few hundred thousand distinct CDR3 sequences; about 20% are singletons and the top ten take 26%. This CDR3 is built from 15 residues. V gave up 6 bases and J gave up 2 bases, with 16 bases separating them. The germline V gene encodes CDR1 LNHDA and CDR2 SQIVND (reference sequence). This entry is derived from a study of regulatory T cells in long-lasting Graves disease. Study summary: Persistent cases took antithyroid drugs over 5 years and stayed TSH receptor antibody positive. Study findings and constraints: When disease was persistent, TRBV28, TRBJ1-2 and TRBJ2-5 were the favored segments. Samples came from peripheral blood alone, without thyroid tissue.

Sample time point: persistent/refractory GD, antithyroid drugs over 5 years with positive TRAb. The authors made the TCR library using RNA they extracted from PBMCs. Here the sequenced sample was peripheral blood mononuclear cells (PBMCs), taken when the disease was refractory, from a patient treated with antithyroid drugs. This sequence was found in a female donor with Graves disease. This chain links TRBV19 with TRBJ1-1; a weak D match, TRBD1 (6 bases). The CDR3 DNA reads as TGTGCCAGTAGCCTCTATGAGACAGGAAACACTGAAGCTTTCTTT. It translates to CASSLYETGNTEAFF.